This paragraph reports one TCR beta chain. The record originates from a study of OX40 agonist ivuxolimab in advanced cancers. Repertoires were generated with immunoSEQ multiplex PCR, while TCRdb's copy carries only in-frame clones and drops some. The sample carries over 100,000 clones, roughly 95% recorded once. V lost 4 bases, J lost 7 bases, and 12 bases stayed unmatched. CDR1 and CDR2 (germline): SGHNT, YYREEE (reference sequence). This CDR3 has 15 amino acids. The TCR originated in an adult with an advanced solid tumor such as melanoma, head and neck, liver or kidney cancer. The chain carries TRBV5-4 and TRBJ1-2, with 8 nucleotides matching TRBD1. The input for sequencing was CD4+ or CD8+ T cells sorted from blood, taken in a trial of the OX40 agonist ivuxolimab. CDR3 nucleotides: TGTGCCAGCAGCGGCATGGGAGGCAGGGGGCTTGGCTACACCTTC. Translated, it gives CASSGMGGRGLGYTF.